The rows below give T cell receptor beta chains drawn from one sample of a study of cytomegalovirus exposure and HLA in healthy donors. Clones were sequenced by immunoSEQ multiplex PCR, and TCRdb holds only the in-frame ones, with some missing. This sample has around 150,000 clones, with 71% found just once. The specimen was PBMCs. These receptor sequences come from a woman in her twenties or thirties in good health and CMV-seronegative. Each CDR3 is given with its conserved first and last residue. Each record gives: J gene, CDR3 length, V gene, CDR3 protein.

j_call: TRBJ2-5
cdr3_length: 17
v_call: TRBV4-1
cdr3_aa: CASSQVYSGVNQETQYF

j_call: TRBJ2-3
cdr3_length: 16
v_call: TRBV7-2
cdr3_aa: CASSSTILGSADTQYF

j_call: TRBJ1-5
cdr3_length: 16
v_call: TRBV7-2
cdr3_aa: CASSLDRDRVNQPQHF

j_call: TRBJ1-3
cdr3_length: 16
v_call: TRBV4-2
cdr3_aa: CASSQVNRGFGNTIYF

j_call: TRBJ1-2
cdr3_length: 16
v_call: TRBV18
cdr3_aa: CASSPKGTGAIDGYTF

j_call: TRBJ1-2
cdr3_length: 14
v_call: TRBV21-1
cdr3_aa: CASSPPTGMYGYTF

j_call: TRBJ2-1
cdr3_length: 15
v_call: TRBV5-4
cdr3_aa: CASSRPAGRGNEQFF

j_call: TRBJ1-3
cdr3_length: 14
v_call: TRBV9
cdr3_aa: CASKQGISGNTIYF

j_call: TRBJ1-1
cdr3_length: 13
v_call: TRBV19
cdr3_aa: CASSIYMNTEAFF

j_call: TRBJ2-1
cdr3_length: 13
v_call: TRBV6-1
cdr3_aa: CASSEAPTDEQFF

j_call: TRBJ1-6
cdr3_length: 15
v_call: TRBV15
cdr3_aa: CATSSRQAFNSPLHF

j_call: TRBJ2-2
cdr3_length: 15
v_call: TRBV9
cdr3_aa: CASSERRESTGELFF